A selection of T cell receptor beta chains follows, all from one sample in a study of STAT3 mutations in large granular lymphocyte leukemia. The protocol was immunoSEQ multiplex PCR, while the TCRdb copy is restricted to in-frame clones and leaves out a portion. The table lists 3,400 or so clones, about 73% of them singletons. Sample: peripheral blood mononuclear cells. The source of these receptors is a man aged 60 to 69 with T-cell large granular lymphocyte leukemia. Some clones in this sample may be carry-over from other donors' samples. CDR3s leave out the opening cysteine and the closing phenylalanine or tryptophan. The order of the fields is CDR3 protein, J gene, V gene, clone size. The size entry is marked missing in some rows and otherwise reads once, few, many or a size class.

CDR3aa: ASLDANLYEQY
j_gene: TRBJ2-7
v_gene: TRBV19
abundance: few

CDR3aa: AWNREHGEGEQY
j_gene: TRBJ2-7
v_gene: TRBV30
abundance: .

CDR3aa: SVGTVQGYGYT
j_gene: TRBJ1-2
v_gene: TRBV29-1
abundance: .

CDR3aa: AWGGGTDTQY
j_gene: TRBJ2-3
v_gene: TRBV30
abundance: .

CDR3aa: ASSLGGDTDTQY
j_gene: TRBJ2-3
v_gene: TRBV13
abundance: .

CDR3aa: ASSQPRVGQETQY
j_gene: TRBJ2-5
v_gene: TRBV5-4
abundance: .

CDR3aa: ASSSSSTVSSTDTQY
j_gene: TRBJ2-3
v_gene: TRBV7-9
abundance: .

CDR3aa: ASSWDRGQNYGYT
j_gene: TRBJ1-2
v_gene: TRBV19
abundance: few

CDR3aa: ASSLGLASEQY
j_gene: TRBJ2-7
v_gene: TRBV4-1
abundance: .

CDR3aa: ASSLGFEYEQY
j_gene: TRBJ2-7
v_gene: TRBV13
abundance: .

CDR3aa: SLVRTSGSNEQF
j_gene: TRBJ2-1
v_gene: TRBV29-1
abundance: .

CDR3aa: ASSPQETQY
j_gene: TRBJ2-5
v_gene: TRBV18
abundance: once

CDR3aa: ARQASGNTIY
j_gene: TRBJ1-3
v_gene: TRBV2
abundance: .

CDR3aa: ASSRSVAGGTEAF
j_gene: TRBJ1-1
v_gene: TRBV18
abundance: .

CDR3aa: ASSRGNTEAF
j_gene: TRBJ1-1
v_gene: TRBV5-1
abundance: .

CDR3aa: ASSPRGGWEKLF
j_gene: TRBJ1-4
v_gene: TRBV6-6
abundance: .

CDR3aa: ASTRGTEAF
j_gene: TRBJ1-1
v_gene: TRBV6-5
abundance: few

CDR3aa: ASSLTFYTDTQY
j_gene: TRBJ2-3
v_gene: TRBV13
abundance: .

CDR3aa: SVRTSGRYNEQF
j_gene: TRBJ2-1
v_gene: TRBV29-1
abundance: once

CDR3aa: ASSLRSNYGYT
j_gene: TRBJ1-2
v_gene: TRBV27
abundance: .

CDR3aa: ASSYGARETQY
j_gene: TRBJ2-5
v_gene: TRBV6-5
abundance: .

CDR3aa: ASSLDSRDYGYT
j_gene: TRBJ1-2
v_gene: TRBV5-4
abundance: .

CDR3aa: ASSLGQGEPQR
j_gene: TRBJ1-5
v_gene: TRBV5-1
abundance: .

CDR3aa: ASLGQGAIEQF
j_gene: TRBJ2-1
v_gene: TRBV6-5
abundance: .

CDR3aa: ASSLSGGSYEQY
j_gene: TRBJ2-7
v_gene: TRBV11-3
abundance: .

CDR3aa: ASSFNLAGGANEQF
j_gene: TRBJ2-1
v_gene: TRBV5-1
abundance: .

CDR3aa: ASSPYFSNQPQH
j_gene: TRBJ1-5
v_gene: TRBV5-6
abundance: .

CDR3aa: ASSDPDRDWETQY
j_gene: TRBJ2-5
v_gene: TRBV5-4
abundance: .

CDR3aa: ASSQEAGDRAQPQH
j_gene: TRBJ1-5
v_gene: TRBV4-1
abundance: .

CDR3aa: ASSQSGGRGY
j_gene: TRBJ2-7
v_gene: TRBV7-2
abundance: few

CDR3aa: ASSQSSYEQY
j_gene: TRBJ2-7
v_gene: TRBV7-2
abundance: few

CDR3aa: ASSGTSGPYEQY
j_gene: TRBJ2-7
v_gene: TRBV9
abundance: few

CDR3aa: ASDRGIYEQY
j_gene: TRBJ2-7
v_gene: TRBV6-1
abundance: .

CDR3aa: ASTGMRNEQF
j_gene: TRBJ2-1
v_gene: TRBV27
abundance: .

CDR3aa: ASSLGVAGYEQY
j_gene: TRBJ2-7
v_gene: TRBV5-1
abundance: .

CDR3aa: ASRSTGGNQPQH
j_gene: TRBJ1-5
v_gene: TRBV6-6
abundance: once

CDR3aa: ASSLQRVLSYNEQF
j_gene: TRBJ2-1
v_gene: TRBV27
abundance: .

CDR3aa: ASSQDGTQRETQY
j_gene: TRBJ2-5
v_gene: TRBV4-3
abundance: .

CDR3aa: ASSPTMGQVKETQY
j_gene: TRBJ2-5
v_gene: TRBV7-9
abundance: .

CDR3aa: ASSLAAEETQY
j_gene: TRBJ2-5
v_gene: TRBV5-1
abundance: .

CDR3aa: ASYEGGARYGYT
j_gene: TRBJ1-2
v_gene: TRBV5-4
abundance: .

CDR3aa: ASSLLGPQETQY
j_gene: TRBJ2-5
v_gene: TRBV5-1
abundance: .

CDR3aa: SAGQEANYGYT
j_gene: TRBJ1-2
v_gene: TRBV29-1
abundance: .

CDR3aa: ASSSAIGVETQY
j_gene: TRBJ2-5
v_gene: TRBV27
abundance: .

CDR3aa: ASSLPGTGFEKLF
j_gene: TRBJ1-4
v_gene: TRBV5-8
abundance: .

CDR3aa: ATSMDTQY
j_gene: TRBJ2-3
v_gene: TRBV7-9
abundance: .

CDR3aa: ASSSQQGASGARLDEQY
j_gene: TRBJ2-7
v_gene: TRBV7-9
abundance: .

CDR3aa: ASSYSIPDGAYEQY
j_gene: TRBJ2-7
v_gene: TRBV6-5
abundance: .

CDR3aa: SVGQASGNTIY
j_gene: TRBJ1-3
v_gene: TRBV29-1
abundance: .

CDR3aa: ASSLGGMGTEAF
j_gene: TRBJ1-1
v_gene: TRBV5-1
abundance: .

CDR3aa: ASSQDMRRSDEQY
j_gene: TRBJ2-7
v_gene: TRBV14
abundance: once

CDR3aa: ASSQGLTGGAF
j_gene: TRBJ1-1
v_gene: TRBV4-3
abundance: .

CDR3aa: ASGPGGRRNEQY
j_gene: TRBJ2-7
v_gene: TRBV12-5
abundance: .

CDR3aa: AWGGQGGEQY
j_gene: TRBJ2-7
v_gene: TRBV30
abundance: .